The rows below give T cell receptor beta chains drawn from one sample of a study of blood T cell repertoires in COVID-19. TCRdb keeps only in-frame clones here, not all; method: immunoSEQ multiplex PCR. The profile covers 250,000 to 350,000 clones, with around 85% appearing a single time and more than 3.5% taken by the ten largest. The material sequenced was PBMCs or T cells enriched from blood (not recorded which). The receptors come from a woman between 25 and 40 years old who had recovered from COVID-19. CDR3s include the opening cysteine and the closing phenylalanine or tryptophan. The order of the fields is clone size, D gene, J gene, V gene, CDR3 DNA, CDR3 protein. A D gene is named only where the DNA matches it firmly. Only part of the rows carry a size: once, few, many, or a class if the clone is expanded.

>NA|TRBD1|TRBJ2-7|TRBV11-2
TGTGCCAGCAGTAACCGGGACAGGGTCTACGAGCAGTACTTC
CASSNRDRVYEQYF
>NA|NA|TRBJ2-5|TRBV7-9
TGTGCCAGCAGCTTAGCCAGTACCCCCATAGAGACCCAGTACTTC
CASSLASTPIETQYF
>NA|TRBD2|TRBJ2-3|TRBV2
TGTGCCAGCAGGCTAGCGGGAGGGCCTGAAGATACGCAGTATTTT
CASRLAGGPEDTQYF
>NA|NA|TRBJ2-4|TRBV20-1
TGCAGTGCTAGTGAGTGGATGCTAGCGAGAGCCAAAAACATTCAGTACTTC
CSASEWMLARAKNIQYF
>NA|TRBD1|TRBJ2-3|TRBV15
TGTGCCACCAGCAGTGATCCGGGACAGGGGGCAGATACGCAGTATTTT
CATSSDPGQGADTQYF
>NA|TRBD1|TRBJ2-3|TRBV6-1
TGTGCCAGCAGTGAAGCGCGGGCAGGGGGTTATGATACGCAGTATTTT
CASSEARAGGYDTQYF
>NA|TRBD2|TRBJ2-1|TRBV20-1
TGCAGTGCTAGTCGGGGGGAGATGGGCAATGAGCAGTTCTTC
CSASRGEMGNEQFF
>NA|TRBD2|TRBJ2-7|TRBV6-5
TGTGCCAGCACCCCCAGCGGGAACTCCTACGAGCAGTACTTC
CASTPSGNSYEQYF
>few|TRBD1|TRBJ1-2|TRBV19
TGTGCCAGTAGTCCAGGGACAGGGTGGTTTTATGGCTACACCTTC
CASSPGTGWFYGYTF
>NA|NA|TRBJ2-7|TRBV6-5
TGTGCCAGCAGCCCCCAAGAGGGCTACGAGCAGTACTTC
CASSPQEGYEQYF
>NA|NA|TRBJ1-6|TRBV30
TGTGCCTGGAGTGTCCTAAAAGGGGCTCCCCTCCACTTT
CAWSVLKGAPLHF
>NA|TRBD1|TRBJ2-7|TRBV5-1
TGCGCCAGCAGCTTGGCCGGCGGGACAGGGGGTTACGAGCAGTACTTC
CASSLAGGTGGYEQYF
>NA|NA|TRBJ2-7|TRBV5-1
TGCGCCAGCAGCTTTAGGACAGACACCTACGAGCAGTACTTC
CASSFRTDTYEQYF
>NA|NA|TRBJ1-5|TRBV6-5
TGTGCCAGCAGTTACTCAAACAGGGATAGCAATCAGCCCCAGCATTTT
CASSYSNRDSNQPQHF
>once|TRBD2|TRBJ2-1|TRBV5-1
TGCGCCAGCAGCGCGACCAGCGGGAGAAGTCGGAATGAGCAGTTCTTC
CASSATSGRSRNEQFF
>NA|NA|TRBJ2-5|TRBV5-5
TGTGCCAGCAACCGACCAGAGGTTCGAGAGACCCAGTACTTC
CASNRPEVRETQYF
>NA|NA|TRBJ1-3|TRBV29-1
TGCAGCGTTCTCCAGGAATCGTGGGACACCATATATTTT
CSVLQESWDTIYF
>NA|TRBD2|TRBJ2-7|TRBV14
TGTGCCAGCAGCCAAGAAGCGGGAGTATCCTACGAGCAGTACTTC
CASSQEAGVSYEQYF
>NA|TRBD1|TRBJ1-2|TRBV2
TGTGCCAGCGGGGGACAGGGGAACTATGGCTACACCTTC
CASGGQGNYGYTF
>once|NA|TRBJ1-1|TRBV13
TGTGCCAGCAGCCCTCCCGGGGGGAACACTGAAGCTTTCTTT
CASSPPGGNTEAFF
>NA|TRBD1|TRBJ1-2|TRBV11-2
TGTGCCAGCGTCATGGGGACAGTCGCTAACTATGGCTACACCTTC
CASVMGTVANYGYTF
>few|NA|TRBJ1-2|TRBV10-2
TGCGCCAGCAGCACGGGAGGTGCTAACTATGGCTACACCTTC
CASSTGGANYGYTF
>NA|TRBD1|TRBJ2-3|TRBV4-1
TGCGCCAGCAGCCAACCCTTACAGGGGGCGCGAGACACAGATACGCAGTATTTT
CASSQPLQGARDTDTQYF
>NA|TRBD1|TRBJ2-5|TRBV3-1/TRBV3-2
TGTGCCAGCACTTACCCCACGACCACGGGACAGGGGGAAGGGGAGACCCAGTACTTC
CASTYPTTTGQGEGETQYF
>once|NA|TRBJ2-1|TRBV30
TGTGCCTGGCGGGTAGGACTTGAGCAGTTCTTC
CAWRVGLEQFF
>once|TRBD1|TRBJ1-6|TRBV18
TGTGCCAGCTCACCCGGGACAGGGAGCTCCTATAATTCACCCCTCCACTTT
CASSPGTGSSYNSPLHF
>NA|TRBD2|TRBJ2-1|TRBV28
TGTGCCAGCAGTTTTATGGGTAGTTGGCGGGGGGCCTCCCGAAATGAGCAGTTCTTC
CASSFMGSWRGASRNEQFF
>NA|NA|TRBJ2-1|TRBV7-8
TGTGCCAGCAGCTTAACGGGGTTCTACAATGAGCAGTTCTTC
CASSLTGFYNEQFF